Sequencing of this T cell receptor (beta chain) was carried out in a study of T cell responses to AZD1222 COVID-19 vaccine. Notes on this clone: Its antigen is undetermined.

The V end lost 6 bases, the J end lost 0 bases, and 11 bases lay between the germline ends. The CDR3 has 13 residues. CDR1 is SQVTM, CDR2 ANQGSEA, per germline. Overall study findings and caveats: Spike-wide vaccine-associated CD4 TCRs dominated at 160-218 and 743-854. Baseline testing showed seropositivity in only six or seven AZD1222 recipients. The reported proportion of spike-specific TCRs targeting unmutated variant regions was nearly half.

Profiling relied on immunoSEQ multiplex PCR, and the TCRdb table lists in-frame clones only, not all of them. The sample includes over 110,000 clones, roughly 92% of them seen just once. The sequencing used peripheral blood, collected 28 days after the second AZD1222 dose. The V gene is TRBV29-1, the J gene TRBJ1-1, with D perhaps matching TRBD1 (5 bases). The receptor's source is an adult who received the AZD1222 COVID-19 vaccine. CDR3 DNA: TGCAGCGTCGCAGGGTACATGAACACTGAAGCTTTCTTT. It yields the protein CSVAGYMNTEAFF.